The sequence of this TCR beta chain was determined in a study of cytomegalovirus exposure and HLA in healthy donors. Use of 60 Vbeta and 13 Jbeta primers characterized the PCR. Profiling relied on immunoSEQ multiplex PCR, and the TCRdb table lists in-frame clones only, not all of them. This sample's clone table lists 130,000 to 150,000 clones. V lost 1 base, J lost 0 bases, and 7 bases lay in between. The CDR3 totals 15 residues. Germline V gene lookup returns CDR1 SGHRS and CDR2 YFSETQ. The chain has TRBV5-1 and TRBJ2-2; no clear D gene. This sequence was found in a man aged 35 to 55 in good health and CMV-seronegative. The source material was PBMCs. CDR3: CASSLTAANTGELFF. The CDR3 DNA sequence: TGCGCCAGCAGCTTGACAGCAGCGAACACCGGGGAGCTGTTTTTT.